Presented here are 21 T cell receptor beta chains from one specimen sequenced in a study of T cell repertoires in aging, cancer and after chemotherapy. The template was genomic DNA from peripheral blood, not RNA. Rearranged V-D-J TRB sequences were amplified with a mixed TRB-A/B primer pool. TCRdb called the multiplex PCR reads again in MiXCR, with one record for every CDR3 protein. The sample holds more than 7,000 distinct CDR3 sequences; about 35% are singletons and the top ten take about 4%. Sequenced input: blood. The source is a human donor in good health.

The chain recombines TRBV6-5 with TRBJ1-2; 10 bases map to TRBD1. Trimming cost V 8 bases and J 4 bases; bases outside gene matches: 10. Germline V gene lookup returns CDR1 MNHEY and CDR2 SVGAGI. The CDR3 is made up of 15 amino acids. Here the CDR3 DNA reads TGTGCCAGCCGAAGGGGACAGGGGACCACCTATGGCTACACCTTC. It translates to CASRRGQGTTYGYTF.

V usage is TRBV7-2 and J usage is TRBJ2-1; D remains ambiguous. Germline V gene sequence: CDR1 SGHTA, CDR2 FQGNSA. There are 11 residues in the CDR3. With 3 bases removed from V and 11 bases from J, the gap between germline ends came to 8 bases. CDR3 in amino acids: CASSLALKQFF. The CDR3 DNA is TGTGCCAGCAGCTTGGCCCTTAAGCAGTTCTTC.

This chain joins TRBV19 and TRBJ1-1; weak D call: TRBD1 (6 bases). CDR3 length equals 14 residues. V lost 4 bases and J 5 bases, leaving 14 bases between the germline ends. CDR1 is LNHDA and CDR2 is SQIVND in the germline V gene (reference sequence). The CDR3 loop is CASSNAGGWTEAFF. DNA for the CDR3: TGTGCCAGTAGTAACGCGGGGGGCTGGACTGAAGCTTTCTTT.

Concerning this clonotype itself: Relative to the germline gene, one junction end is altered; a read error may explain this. The CDR3 DNA reads TGTGCCAGCAGCTTGGGGACTACTGGGGCCAACGTCCTGACTTTC. Residues: CASSLGTTGANVLTF. The rearrangement joins TRBV5-1 to TRBJ2-6; 7 bases map to TRBD2. Germline-derived CDR1 and CDR2 are SGHRS and YFSETQ. This CDR3 comprises 15 residues.

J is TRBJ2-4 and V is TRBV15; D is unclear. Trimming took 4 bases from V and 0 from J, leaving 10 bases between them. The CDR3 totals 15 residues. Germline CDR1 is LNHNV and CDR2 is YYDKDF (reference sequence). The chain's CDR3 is CATSTPRLAKNIQYF. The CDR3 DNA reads TGTGCCACCAGCACCCCCCGGTTAGCCAAAAACATTCAGTACTTC. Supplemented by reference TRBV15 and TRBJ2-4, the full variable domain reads DAMVIQNPRYQVTQFGKPVTLSCSQTLNHNVMYWYQQKSSQAPKLLFHYYDKDFNNEADTPDNFQSRRPNTSFCFLDIRSPGLGDTAMYLCATSTPRLAKNIQYFGAGTRLSVL.

CDR3 residues: CATSPRVAGVGRSGANVLTF. The CDR3 DNA reads as TGTGCCACCTCTCCTCGTGTCGCGGGGGTGGGGAGGTCTGGGGCCAACGTCCTGACTTTC. V is TRBV24-1 and J is TRBJ2-6, with 7 bases fitting TRBD2. The CDR3 is 20 amino acids. V lost 9 bases to trimming and J lost 1 base; unmatched junction nucleotides: 20. Germline CDR1 is KGHDR and CDR2 is SFDVKD.

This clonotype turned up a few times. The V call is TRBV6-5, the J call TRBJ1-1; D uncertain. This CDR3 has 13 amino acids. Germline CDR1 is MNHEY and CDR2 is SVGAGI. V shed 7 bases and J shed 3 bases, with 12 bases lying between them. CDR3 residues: CASISTRYTEAFF. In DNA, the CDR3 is TGTGCCAGCATCTCCACCAGGTACACTGAAGCTTTCTTT.

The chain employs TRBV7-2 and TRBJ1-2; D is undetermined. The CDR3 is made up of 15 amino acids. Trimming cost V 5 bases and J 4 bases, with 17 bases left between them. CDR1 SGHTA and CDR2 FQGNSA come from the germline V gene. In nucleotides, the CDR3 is TGTGCCAGCAGCACCGTGACGGGCCTAACCTATGGCTACACCTTC. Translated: CASSTVTGLTYGYTF.

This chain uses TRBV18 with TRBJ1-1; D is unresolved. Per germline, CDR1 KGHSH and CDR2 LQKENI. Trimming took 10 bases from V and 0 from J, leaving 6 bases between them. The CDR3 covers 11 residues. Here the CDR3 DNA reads TGTGCCACCGGGTTGAACACTGAAGCTTTCTTT. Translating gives CATGLNTEAFF.

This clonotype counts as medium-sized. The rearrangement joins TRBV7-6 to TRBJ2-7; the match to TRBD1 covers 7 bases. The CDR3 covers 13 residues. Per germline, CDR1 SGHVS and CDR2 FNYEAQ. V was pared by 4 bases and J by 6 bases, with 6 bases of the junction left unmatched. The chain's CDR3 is CASSSTRGSEQYV. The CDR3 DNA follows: TGTGCCAGCAGCTCCACCAGGGGGTCCGAGCAGTACGTC.

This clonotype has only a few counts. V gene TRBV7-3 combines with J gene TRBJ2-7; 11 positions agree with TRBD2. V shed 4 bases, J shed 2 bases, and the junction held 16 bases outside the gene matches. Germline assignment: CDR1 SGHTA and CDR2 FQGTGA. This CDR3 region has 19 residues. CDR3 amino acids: CASSSDLVAGGRCTYEQYV. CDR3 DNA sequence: TGTGCCAGCAGCTCAGACCTTGTAGCGGGGGGGCGGTGCACCTACGAGCAGTACGTC.

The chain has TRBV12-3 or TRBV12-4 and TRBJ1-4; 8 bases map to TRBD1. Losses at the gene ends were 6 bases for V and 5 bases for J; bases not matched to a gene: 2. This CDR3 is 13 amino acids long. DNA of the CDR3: TGTGCCAGCAGACGGACAGGGAATGAAAAACTGTTTTTT. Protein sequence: CASRRTGNEKLFF.

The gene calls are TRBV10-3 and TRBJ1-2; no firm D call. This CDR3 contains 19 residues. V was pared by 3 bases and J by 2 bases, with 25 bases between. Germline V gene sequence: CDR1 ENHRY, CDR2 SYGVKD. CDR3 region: CAISDTNPKAPDFNYGYTF. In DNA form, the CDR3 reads TGTGCCATCAGTGATACGAACCCTAAGGCGCCAGACTTCAACTATGGCTACACCTTC.

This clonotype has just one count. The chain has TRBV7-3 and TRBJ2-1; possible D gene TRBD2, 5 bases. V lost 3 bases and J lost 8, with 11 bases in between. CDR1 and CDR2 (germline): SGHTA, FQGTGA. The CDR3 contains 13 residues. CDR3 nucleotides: TGTGCCAGCAGCTTTTCGGGGTTAGATGAGCAGTTCTTC. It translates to CASSFSGLDEQFF. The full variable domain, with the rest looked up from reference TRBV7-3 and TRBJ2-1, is GAGVSQTPSNKVTEKGKYVELRCDPISGHTALYWYRQSLGQGPEFLIYFQGTGAADDSGLPNDRFFAVRPEGSVSTLKIQRTERGDSAVYLCASSFSGLDEQFFGPGTRLTVL.

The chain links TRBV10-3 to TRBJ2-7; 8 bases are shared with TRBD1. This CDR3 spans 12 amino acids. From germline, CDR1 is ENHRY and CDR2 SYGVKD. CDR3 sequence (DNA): TGTGTCATCAGTCGGACAGGGCTAGGGCAGTACGTC. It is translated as CVISRTGLGQYV.

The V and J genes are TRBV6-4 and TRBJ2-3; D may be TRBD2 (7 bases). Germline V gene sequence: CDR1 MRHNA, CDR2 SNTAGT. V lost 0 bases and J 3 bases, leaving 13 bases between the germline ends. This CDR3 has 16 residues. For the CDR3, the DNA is TGTGCCAGCAGTGACTCGGTGGGGGGGCCGACAGATACGCAGTATTTT. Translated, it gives CASSDSVGGPTDTQYF.

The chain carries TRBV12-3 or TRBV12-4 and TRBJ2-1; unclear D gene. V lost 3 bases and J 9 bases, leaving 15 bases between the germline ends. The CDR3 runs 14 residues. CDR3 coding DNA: TGTGCCAGCAGTTTGCTAGAACATACAATTGAGCAGTTCTTC. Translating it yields CASSLLEHTIEQFF.

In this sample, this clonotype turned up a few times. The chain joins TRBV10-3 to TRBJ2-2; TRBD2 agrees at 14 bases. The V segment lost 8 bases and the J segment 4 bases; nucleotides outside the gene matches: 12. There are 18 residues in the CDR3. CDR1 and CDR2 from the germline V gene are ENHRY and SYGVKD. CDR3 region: CAIATSGGASVVTGELFF. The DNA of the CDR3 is TGTGCCATCGCGACTAGCGGGGGGGCAAGTGTGGTCACCGGGGAGCTGTTTTTT.

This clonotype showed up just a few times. The CDR3 region is CASSLADFTDTQYF. The CDR3 DNA follows: TGTGCCAGCAGCTTAGCAGACTTCACAGATACGCAGTATTTT. The gene calls are TRBV11-1 and TRBJ2-3; D gene uncertain. The ends were cut back, 0 bases at V and 2 bases at J, with 6 bases in the middle. Germline CDR1 is SGHAT and CDR2 is FQDESV (reference sequence). The CDR3 runs 14 residues. Variable domain in full (rest from reference TRBV11-1 and TRBJ2-3): EAEVAQSPRYKITEKSQAVAFWCDPISGHATLYWYRQILGQGPELLVQFQDESVVDDSQLPKDRFSAERLKGVDSTLKIQPAELGDSAMYLCASSLADFTDTQYFGPGTRLTVL.

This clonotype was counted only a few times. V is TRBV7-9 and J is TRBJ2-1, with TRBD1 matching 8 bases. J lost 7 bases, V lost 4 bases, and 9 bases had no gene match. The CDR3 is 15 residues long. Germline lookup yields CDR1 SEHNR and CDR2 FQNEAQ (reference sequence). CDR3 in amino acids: CASSSYRGVWNEQFF. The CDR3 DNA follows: TGTGCCAGCAGCTCGTACAGGGGGGTCTGGAATGAGCAGTTCTTC. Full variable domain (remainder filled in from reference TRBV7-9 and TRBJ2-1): DTGVSQNPRHKITKRGQNVTFRCDPISEHNRLYWYRQTLGQGPEFLTYFQNEAQLEKSRLLSDRFSAERPKGSFSTLEIQRTEQGDSAMYLCASSSYRGVWNEQFFGPGTRLTVL.

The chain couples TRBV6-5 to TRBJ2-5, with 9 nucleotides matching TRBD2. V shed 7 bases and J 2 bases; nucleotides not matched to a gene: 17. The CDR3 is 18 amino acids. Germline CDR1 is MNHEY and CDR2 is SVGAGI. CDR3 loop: CASKSLGLASFQQETQYF. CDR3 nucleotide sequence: TGTGCCAGCAAAAGCCTCGGACTAGCGAGCTTCCAGCAAGAGACCCAGTACTTC.